Sequencing of this T cell receptor (beta chain) was carried out in a study of blood T cell repertoires in COVID-19. At the level of the study: Samples of COVID-19 (acute and convalescent) were obtained from the United States, Italy and Spain. T cells, B-cell-depleted T cells, or PBMCs supplied cDNA or gDNA.

Original analysis: It was from reference gene primer amplification that nucleated cell counts were estimated. The assay was immunoSEQ multiplex PCR, and TCRdb's table has in-frame clones only and misses some. Clone size and V and J calls were adopted from that table, with D and trimming inferred from the DNA. This sample yields some 240,000 clones, of which around 90% are seen a single time; about 6.3% belongs to the top ten. V lost 3 bases and J 1 base, leaving 6 bases between the germline ends. Germline lookup yields CDR1 LNHDA and CDR2 SQIVND (reference sequence). This CDR3 has 13 residues. This clone was counted once.

Sequenced material: peripheral blood. The chain employs TRBV19 and TRBJ1-1, with D hard to call. The source of this sequence is a man in his 60s who had recovered from COVID-19. DNA of the CDR3: TGTGCCAGTAGTATGGACTGGAACACTGAAGCTTTCTTT. Amino acids: CASSMDWNTEAFF.